This T cell receptor (beta chain) was documented in a study of CXCR3-negative and CXCR3-positive naive CD8 T cells. Study results and limitations: Memory cells differed in TRBV-TRBJ usage, but naive CXCR3-negative and CXCR3-positive cells had similar usage.

Through 5' RACE with UMI labels, the TRB cDNA libraries were prepared. TCRdb re-analyzed the 5' RACE reads; it lists each CDR3 protein once, without DNA. This repertoire includes 37,000 or so distinct CDR3 sequences. Germline V lookup: CDR1 SQVTM, CDR2 ANQGSEA. The CDR3 runs to 15 residues. About this clonotype itself: What it binds is not known.

This clonotype was sampled from a human donor in good health. Some clones in this sample may be carry-over from other donors' samples. V is TRBV29-1 and J is TRBJ2-3; checking the TCRdb D call of TRBD1 is not possible without DNA. Source material: memory CD8+ T cells from blood. CDR3 amino acids: CSVEGADRDADTQYF.